This T cell receptor (beta chain) was identified in a study of shared clonotypes between healthy human individuals. The germline CDR1 and CDR2 sequences are SGHRS and YFSETQ. This CDR3 spans 17 amino acids. V shed 4 bases and J 3 bases; nucleotides not matched to a gene: 14. As to this clone: Its antigen is unidentified.

Study-wide points: Researchers found naive subsets generally carried larger estimated richness than memory subsets.

In replicate PCRs of sorted subsets, roughly 200 ng DNA, about 30,000 T cell genomes, was used. As processed by the authors: ImmunoSEQ supplied junction-only sequences lacking quality scores, so filtering was different. Data came from immunoSEQ multiplex PCR; TCRdb stores just in-frame clones and leaves some out. The V and J calls and clone size are taken from that table; D and trimming were inferred from the DNA. The sample yields approximately 1,000,000 clones, 60% to 80% seen once. The source is a young man in good health. Some clones in this sample may be carry-over from other donors' samples. The gene calls are TRBV5-1 and TRBJ1-2; 8 nucleotides agree with TRBD1. Material for sequencing was memory CD4+ T cells from PBMCs. Indicated subset: CD45RA-negative fraction. The CDR3 here is CASSISGTGRADYGYTF. Written as DNA, the CDR3 is TGCGCCAGCAGCATCTCCGGGACAGGTAGGGCGGACTATGGCTACACCTTC.